One sample yielded the 28 T cell receptor beta chains listed below, sequenced in a study of T cell responses to AZD1222 COVID-19 vaccine. Data came from immunoSEQ multiplex PCR; TCRdb stores just in-frame clones and leaves some out. Here the sample spans 140,000 to 150,000 clones, approximately 93% being singletons. The material was peripheral blood, obtained after recovery from COVID-19. These receptors originate from an adult who had recovered from COVID-19.

The chain employs TRBV2 and TRBJ2-1; no clear D gene. Looked up from germline, CDR1 is SNHLY and CDR2 is FYNNEI. V shed 5 bases and J shed 5 bases, with 16 bases lying between them. This CDR3 spans 15 amino acids. The chain's CDR3 is CASSFTIRADNEQFF. The CDR3 DNA reads as TGTGCCAGCAGTTTCACAATACGGGCCGACAATGAGCAGTTCTTC.

The gene calls are TRBV19 and TRBJ2-3; perhaps TRBD2 as D (6 bases). The CDR3 is 13 residues long. The germline V gene encodes CDR1 LNHDA and CDR2 SQIVND (reference sequence). V was cut by 6 bases and J by 1 base, with 8 bases left in between. As DNA, the CDR3 is TGTGCCAGTAGCGGGAGCCGCACAGATACGCAGTATTTT. It translates to CASSGSRTDTQYF. Based on the CDR3 plus reference TRBV19 and TRBJ2-3, the full variable domain is DGGITQSPKYLFRKEGQNVTLSCEQNLNHDAMYWYRQDPGQGLRLIYYSQIVNDFQKGDIAEGYSVSREKKESFPLTVTSAQKNPTAFYLCASSGSRTDTQYFGPGTRLTVL.

The chain employs TRBV29-1 and TRBJ2-7; 8 nucleotides match TRBD1. Germline CDR1 is SQVTM and CDR2 is ANQGSEA. J was trimmed by 0 bases and V by 5 bases; bases with no gene match: 6. This CDR3 region has 14 residues. CDR3 sequence reads: CSVSTGTGSYEQYF. The CDR3 coding sequence is TGCAGCGTTTCGACCGGGACAGGCTCCTACGAGCAGTACTTC.

The rearrangement links TRBV11-2 to TRBJ2-7, with D possibly called TRBD1 or TRBD2 (6 bases each). The germline CDR1 and CDR2 sequences are SGHAT and FQNNGV. The V end lost 1 base, the J end lost 5 bases, and 15 bases lay between the germline ends. The CDR3 has 15 residues. CDR3 nucleotides: TGTGCCAGCAGCTTAGGTGGAGGGACACTCCACGAGCAGTACTTC. Translating gives CASSLGGGTLHEQYF.

The rearrangement joins TRBV10-3 to TRBJ2-7; 11 bases map to TRBD2. There are 17 residues in the CDR3. V shed 2 bases and J 2 bases; nucleotides not matched to a gene: 8. Germline CDR1 ENHRY, CDR2 SYGVKD. This CDR3 reads CAISEVPGLAAPYEQYF. The CDR3 nucleotides are TGTGCCATCAGTGAGGTACCGGGACTAGCGGCCCCCTACGAGCAGTACTTC.

V and J are TRBV10-3 and TRBJ1-6, with 9 positions matching TRBD1. Losses at the gene ends were 6 bases for V and 8 bases for J; bases not matched to a gene: 5. The length of the CDR3 is 14 residues. CDR1 is ENHRY, CDR2 SYGVKD, per germline. CDR3 bases: TGTGCCATCAGCCAGGGACAGGGTTATTCACCCCTCCACTTT. Protein product: CAISQGQGYSPLHF.

The rearrangement joins TRBV6-2 or TRBV6-3 to TRBJ2-3; no clear D gene. V was trimmed by 1 base and J by 2 bases, leaving 7 bases between them. CDR1 is MNHEY, CDR2 SVGEGT, per germline. The CDR3 sequence is 14 residues long. In DNA, the CDR3 is TGTGCCAGCAGTTACTGGGCAGTCACAGATACGCAGTATTTT. Its translation: CASSYWAVTDTQYF.

The chain recombines TRBV28 with TRBJ1-5; D not resolved. Trimming took off 7 bases at V and 5 bases at J, with 15 bases between the two ends. This CDR3 is built from 14 residues. Germline V gene data show CDR1 as MDHEN and CDR2 as SYDVKM. This CDR3 is CASTLAGFYQPQHF. The CDR3, as DNA: TGTGCCAGCACCCTAGCGGGGTTTTATCAGCCCCAGCATTTT.

The genes are TRBV6-1 and TRBJ2-7; 7 nucleotides line up with TRBD2. Trimming at V came to 3 bases and at J to 4 bases, leaving 6 bases not matched to a gene. Per the germline V gene, CDR1 is MNHNS and CDR2 is SASEGT. This CDR3 contains 14 residues. CDR3 sequence: CASSEYLAEYEQYF. The DNA for the CDR3 is TGTGCCAGCAGTGAGTATCTAGCGGAGTACGAGCAGTACTTC.

The CDR3 coding sequence is TGCGCCAGCAGCTCGGGACACTCTGGAAACACCATATATTTT. Its translation is CASSSGHSGNTIYF. The chain uses TRBV10-2 and TRBJ1-3; D might be TRBD1 (6 bases). This CDR3 spans 14 amino acids. The V end was cut by 6 bases, the J end by 0 bases, with 9 bases between. Germline V CDR1 and CDR2: WSHSY, SAAADI.

The genes are TRBV7-9 and TRBJ1-2; 7 positions agree with TRBD1. The CDR3 has 12 residues. V lost 5 bases and J lost 8; bases outside the gene matches: 5. In germline, CDR1 is SEHNR, CDR2 FQNEAQ (reference sequence). The CDR3 sequence: CASSPRGGGYTF. The CDR3, as DNA: TGTGCCAGCAGCCCCCGAGGGGGCGGCTACACCTTC.

The chain recombines TRBV11-3 with TRBJ1-1, with D possibly TRBD1 on 6 matching bases. Germline assignment: CDR1 SGHNT and CDR2 YENEEA. The CDR3 is 15 amino acids. Trimming removed 5 bases from V and 4 bases from J, with 17 bases in between. The CDR3 DNA reads as TGTGCCAGCAGCCCACGAGGGGGTGTCGGCACTGAAGCTTTCTTT. This codes for CASSPRGGVGTEAFF.

This chain joins TRBV28 and TRBJ1-6, with TRBD1 matching over 8 bases. From germline, CDR1 is MDHEN and CDR2 SYDVKM. J lost 8 bases, V lost 5 bases, and 17 bases had no gene match. The CDR3 spans 18 residues. CDR3 DNA sequence: TGTGCCAGCAGTCCCTCACGCCGGACAGGGAGTTTCGATTCACCCCTCCACTTT. It translates to CASSPSRRTGSFDSPLHF.

This chain uses TRBV29-1 with TRBJ2-7; TRBD2 might be the D (5 bases). The CDR3 spans 13 residues. V was shortened by 5 bases and J by 3 bases, with 14 bases between the two germline ends. In germline, CDR1 is SQVTM, CDR2 ANQGSEA. CDR3 in amino acids: CSVQRVAGYEQYF. Written as DNA, the CDR3 is TGCAGCGTTCAGAGGGTGGCCGGCTACGAGCAGTACTTC.

The chain is built from TRBV5-4 and TRBJ1-2; no clear D. Germline V gives CDR1 SGHNT, CDR2 YYREEE (reference sequence). The CDR3 sequence is 14 residues long. Deletions cut 0 bases from V and 3 bases from J, with 9 bases between. Here the CDR3 reads CASSLALPDYGYTF. CDR3 bases: TGTGCCAGCAGCTTGGCTCTTCCGGACTATGGCTACACCTTC.

The V call is TRBV28, the J call TRBJ1-5, with D maybe TRBD1 (6 bases). Germline V gives CDR1 MDHEN, CDR2 SYDVKM. V lost 8 bases and J 8 bases, leaving 10 bases between the germline ends. This CDR3 comprises 11 residues. This CDR3 is CASGGGEPQHF. CDR3 bases: TGTGCCAGCGGAGGGGGGGAGCCCCAGCATTTT.

CDR3 bases: TGTGCCAGCAGCTACACAGGAAAATTGAACACTGAAGCTTTCTTT. Residues: CASSYTGKLNTEAFF. The rearrangement links TRBV5-6 to TRBJ1-1, with a possible D match to TRBD1 (5 bases). CDR1 is SGHDT, CDR2 YYEEEE, per germline. The CDR3 has 15 residues. Trimming took 3 bases from V and 0 from J, leaving 12 bases between them.

The chain is built from TRBV2 and TRBJ2-7; a weak D match, TRBD2 (5 bases). Trimming cost V 0 bases and J 0 bases, with 15 bases left between them. The CDR3 is 17 amino acids. Germline V gene data show CDR1 as SNHLY and CDR2 as FYNNEI. CDR3 amino acids: CASSEALPGRSSYEQYF. In nucleotides, the CDR3 is TGTGCCAGCAGTGAAGCGCTTCCGGGAAGGAGCTCCTACGAGCAGTACTTC.

V usage is TRBV5-6 and J usage is TRBJ2-3; TRBD2 aligns across 11 bases. V was pared by 1 base and J by 3 bases, with 4 bases of the junction left unmatched. CDR1 and CDR2 (germline): SGHDT, YYEEEE. The CDR3 has 16 residues. CDR3 region: CASSLTSGSVTDTQYF. The CDR3 DNA reads as TGTGCCAGCAGCTTGACTAGCGGGAGTGTAACAGATACGCAGTATTTT. The full variable domain, completed using reference TRBV5-6 and TRBJ2-3, is DAGVTQSPTHLIKTRGQQVTLRCSPKSGHDTVSWYQQALGQGPQFIFQYYEEEERQRGNFPDRFSGHQFPNYSSELNVNALLLGDSALYLCASSLTSGSVTDTQYFGPGTRLTVL.

This chain joins TRBV12-3 or TRBV12-4 and TRBJ1-1; TRBD1 agrees at 9 bases. This CDR3 contains 13 residues. After removal of 6 bases from V and 5 bases from J, the junction contained 4 bases not matched to a gene. The CDR3 region is CASSYRGRTEAFF. The CDR3 DNA reads as TGTGCCAGCAGCTACAGGGGGCGGACTGAAGCTTTCTTT.

Written as DNA, the CDR3 is TGTGCCAGCAGTGAATATACGGACGTTGGAAACACCATATATTTT. Its protein product is CASSEYTDVGNTIYF. The chain recombines TRBV6-1 with TRBJ1-3, with D uncertain. V was cut by 2 bases and J by 3 bases, with 11 bases left in between. The germline V gene encodes CDR1 MNHNS and CDR2 SASEGT. The CDR3 totals 15 residues.

This sequence joins TRBV9 and TRBJ2-2, with TRBD2 identical over 12 bases. This CDR3 contains 16 residues. Per the germline V gene, CDR1 is SGDLS and CDR2 is YYNGEE. The V and J ends lost 1 base and 7 bases, in that order; junction bases with no gene match: 5. The CDR3 loop is CASSVRTSGKGGELFF. CDR3 nucleotides: TGTGCCAGCAGCGTACGGACTAGCGGGAAGGGCGGGGAGCTGTTTTTT.

J is TRBJ2-3 and V is TRBV29-1; D is perhaps TRBD2 (5 bases). V lost 4 bases, J lost 4 bases, and 18 bases lay in between. Germline values: CDR1 SQVTM, CDR2 ANQGSEA. The CDR3 has 15 residues. The CDR3 DNA is TGCAGCGTTGTTAGAACAAGCGGTGGGCCAGATACGCAGTATTTT. Amino acid sequence: CSVVRTSGGPDTQYF.

V usage is TRBV2 and J usage is TRBJ1-2, with D perhaps TRBD1 (5 bases). Trimming removed 3 bases at V and 5 bases at J, with 16 bases between. Germline V lookup: CDR1 SNHLY, CDR2 FYNNEI. This CDR3 has 15 residues. CDR3 DNA: TGTGCCAGCAGTGAGGGACGCCCAGACCTGTATGGCTACACCTTC. Translation gives CASSEGRPDLYGYTF.

CDR3 sequence (DNA): TGTGCCAGCAGTTTAGAGGGGGCCACCGGGACCTACGAGCAGTACTTC. It encodes CASSLEGATGTYEQYF. The V call is TRBV28, the J call TRBJ2-7, with TRBD1 matching 7 bases. This CDR3 region has 16 residues. V shed 2 bases, J shed 2 bases, and the junction held 9 bases outside the gene matches. From germline, CDR1 is MDHEN and CDR2 SYDVKM.

The chain recombines TRBV6-1 with TRBJ1-2; no reliable D call. Per the germline V gene, CDR1 is MNHNS and CDR2 is SASEGT. The V end was cut by 4 bases, the J end by 1 base, with 16 bases between. The CDR3 totals 16 residues. In nucleotides, the CDR3 is TGTGCCAGCAGTGGGGTCAAGGTTGTGTTTAACTATGGCTACACCTTC. It yields the protein CASSGVKVVFNYGYTF.

The chain uses TRBV28 and TRBJ2-7, with D perhaps assigned TRBD1 or TRBD2 (5 bases each). The germline V gene has CDR1 MDHEN and CDR2 SYDVKM. This CDR3 spans 14 amino acids. Between the trimmed V and J ends, which lost 2 bases and 2 bases, there was a span of 10 bases. CDR3 sequence: CASSLGTVTYEQYF. The CDR3 region has the DNA TGTGCCAGCAGTTTAGGGACCGTAACCTACGAGCAGTACTTC. The variable domain in full, completed from reference TRBV28 and TRBJ2-7, reads DVKVTQSSRYLVKRTGEKVFLECVQDMDHENMFWYRQDPGLGLRLIYFSYDVKMKEKGDIPEGYSVSREKKERFSLILESASTNQTSMYLCASSLGTVTYEQYFGPGTRLTVT.

The gene calls are TRBV7-6 and TRBJ2-3; either TRBD1 or TRBD2 may fit D (5 bases each). The germline CDR1 and CDR2 sequences are SGHVS and FNYEAQ. CDR3 length: 15 amino acids. The V end was cut by 1 base, the J end by 3 bases, with 11 bases between. The CDR3 reads CASSLEGSRTDTQYF. The DNA for the CDR3 is TGTGCCAGCAGCTTAGAGGGGAGTAGGACAGATACGCAGTATTTT.